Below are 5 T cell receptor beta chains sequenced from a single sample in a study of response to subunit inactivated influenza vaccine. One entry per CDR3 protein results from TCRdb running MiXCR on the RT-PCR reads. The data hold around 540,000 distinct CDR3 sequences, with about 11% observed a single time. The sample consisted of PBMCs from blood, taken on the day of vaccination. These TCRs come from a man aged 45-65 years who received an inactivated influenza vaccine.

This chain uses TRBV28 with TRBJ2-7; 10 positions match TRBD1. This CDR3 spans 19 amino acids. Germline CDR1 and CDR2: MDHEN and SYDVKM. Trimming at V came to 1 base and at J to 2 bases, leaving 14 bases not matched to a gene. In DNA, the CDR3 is TGTGCCAGCAGTTTATATAGGACAGGGGGTCAGGCCTATCCCTACGAGCAGTACTTC. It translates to CASSLYRTGGQAYPYEQYF.

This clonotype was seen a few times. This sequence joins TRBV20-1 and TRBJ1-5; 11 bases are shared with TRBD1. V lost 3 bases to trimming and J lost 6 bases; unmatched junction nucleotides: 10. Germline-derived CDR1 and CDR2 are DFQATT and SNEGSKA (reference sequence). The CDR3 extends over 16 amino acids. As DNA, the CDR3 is TGCAGTGCTAGCGCGACCGGGACAGGGGGTCGTCAGCCCCAGCATTTT. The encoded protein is CSASATGTGGRQPQHF.

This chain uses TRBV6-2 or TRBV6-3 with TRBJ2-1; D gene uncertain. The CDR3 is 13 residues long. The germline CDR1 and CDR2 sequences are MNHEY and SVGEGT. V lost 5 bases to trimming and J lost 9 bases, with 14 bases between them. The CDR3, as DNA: TGTGCCAGCAGTGACTTCCGCAGCCGTGAGCAGTTCTTC. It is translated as CASSDFRSREQFF.

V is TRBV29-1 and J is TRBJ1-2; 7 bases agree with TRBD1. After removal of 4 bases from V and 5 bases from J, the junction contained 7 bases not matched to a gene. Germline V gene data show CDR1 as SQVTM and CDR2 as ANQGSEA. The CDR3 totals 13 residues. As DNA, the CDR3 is TGCAGCGTTGTTAGACAGGGAAGATATGGCTACACCTTC. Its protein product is CSVVRQGRYGYTF.

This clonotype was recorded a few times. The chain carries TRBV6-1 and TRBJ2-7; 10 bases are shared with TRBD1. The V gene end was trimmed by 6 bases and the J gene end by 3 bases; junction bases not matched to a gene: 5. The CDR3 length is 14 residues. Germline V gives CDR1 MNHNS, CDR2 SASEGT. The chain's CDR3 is CASRRDRGFYEQYF. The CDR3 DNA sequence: TGTGCCAGCAGAAGGGACAGGGGCTTCTACGAGCAGTACTTC.